Listed here are 14 T cell receptor beta chains from one sample, sequenced in a study of cytomegalovirus exposure and HLA in healthy donors. The study ran its PCR with 60 Vbeta and 13 Jbeta primers. Sequencing was performed with immunoSEQ multiplex PCR; in TCRdb, only in-frame clones are kept and a portion is missing. The sample contains 35,000 to 50,000 clones, about 50% of which appear only once. Sequences were obtained from PBMCs. These receptors were taken from a human donor in good health.

The V gene is TRBV19, the J gene TRBJ2-1; tentatively, D is TRBD1 (5 bases). This CDR3 region has 13 residues. CDR1 and CDR2 (germline): LNHDA, SQIVND (reference sequence). V was clipped by 1 base and J by 8 bases, with 9 bases between them. CDR3 nucleotide sequence: TGTGCCAGTAGTATAGGCTTCAGGGATGAGCAGTTCTTC. Protein: CASSIGFRDEQFF.

This chain uses TRBV21-1 with TRBJ1-5. TRBV21-1 counts as a pseudogene. This CDR3 has 18 amino acids. The CDR3 sequence is CASSKAEEGSSGNQPQHF. CDR3 DNA: TGTGCCAGCAGCAAAGCCGAGGAAGGATCCTCCGGCAATCAGCCCCAGCATTTT.

This chain connects TRBV7-6 to TRBJ1-1; a possible D gene is TRBD1 (5 bases). Per germline, CDR1 SGHVS and CDR2 FNYEAQ. Trimming removed 3 bases at V and 1 base at J, with 9 bases between. The CDR3 runs to 14 residues. Here the CDR3 reads CASSFGGTNTEAFF. The CDR3 region has the DNA TGTGCCAGCAGCTTTGGCGGGACGAACACTGAAGCTTTCTTT.

This clone was seen a handful of times. The chain joins TRBV28 to TRBJ1-2; 9 nucleotides agree with TRBD1. Losses at the gene ends were 6 bases for V and 4 bases for J; bases not matched to a gene: 9. Germline V CDR1 and CDR2: MDHEN, SYDVKM. The CDR3 runs 15 residues. DNA for the CDR3: TGTGCCAGCAGCCCTTCGGGACAGGGAACCTATGGCTACACCTTC. Its translation is CASSPSGQGTYGYTF.

The chain links TRBV9 to TRBJ1-2; D is unclear. Germline values: CDR1 SGDLS, CDR2 YYNGEE. This CDR3 contains 15 residues. Trimming left V 6 bases short and J 2 bases short, with 17 bases between. CDR3 coding DNA: TGTGCCAGCACTAAGGAGGGAAACAGAAACTATGGCTACACCTTC. Translation: CASTKEGNRNYGYTF.

This clone showed up just a few times. The J gene is TRBJ2-7, the V gene TRBV14; D is uncertain. This CDR3 is 11 amino acids long. V lost 1 base, J lost 9 bases, and 7 bases lay in between. The germline gives CDR1 SGHDN, CDR2 FVKESK. CDR3 sequence: CASSQVQRQYF. The CDR3 DNA follows: TGTGCCAGCAGCCAAGTCCAGCGGCAGTACTTC.

This clone has only a few counts. The genes are TRBV4-3 and TRBJ2-2; D not resolved. Germline values: CDR1 LGHNA, CDR2 YSLEER. There are 14 residues in the CDR3. Trimming took 1 base from V and 2 from J, leaving 5 bases between them. The CDR3 loop reads CASSQGQNTGELFF. For the CDR3, the DNA is TGCGCCAGCAGCCAAGGACAAAACACCGGGGAGCTGTTTTTT.

The chain links TRBV10-1 to TRBJ2-3; 9 nucleotides match TRBD2. The CDR3 contains 17 residues. Germline V CDR1 and CDR2: WNHNN, SYGVQD (reference sequence). Losses at the gene ends were 9 bases for V and 0 bases for J; bases not matched to a gene: 13. CDR3 coding DNA: TGCGCCAGTCAGAGCGGGGGGACCACTACTAGCACAGATACGCAGTATTTT. It yields the protein CASQSGGTTTSTDTQYF.

The chain uses TRBV4-2 and TRBJ1-6; 9 bases map to TRBD1. The germline gives CDR1 LGHNA, CDR2 YNFKEQ. The CDR3 length is 15 residues. Trimming at V came to 3 bases and at J to 7 bases, leaving 4 bases not matched to a gene. This CDR3 is CASSQQQGANSPLHF. The CDR3 DNA sequence: TGTGCCAGCAGCCAGCAACAGGGGGCGAATTCACCCCTCCACTTT.

V gene TRBV7-9 combines with J gene TRBJ2-1, with D maybe TRBD2 (6 bases). Germline lookup yields CDR1 SEHNR and CDR2 FQNEAQ (reference sequence). V lost 5 bases and J 2 bases, leaving 13 bases between the germline ends. The CDR3 is 15 amino acids. The CDR3 nucleotides are TGTGCCAGCAGCCCACGGGGGATAACCTACAATGAGCAGTTCTTC. This translates into CASSPRGITYNEQFF.

This clone appeared a few times. The rearrangement joins TRBV18 to TRBJ1-2; D is possibly TRBD1 (5 bases). The CDR3 has 16 amino acids. Germline V lookup: CDR1 KGHSH, CDR2 LQKENI. V dropped 3 bases and J dropped 6 bases, with 20 bases sitting between them. The CDR3 bases are TGTGCCAGCTCACCGGTTACTGGCCCGACGGGGGATGGCTACACCTTC. Protein product: CASSPVTGPTGDGYTF.

The gene calls are TRBV30 and TRBJ1-1; no firm D call. Germline-derived CDR1 and CDR2 are GTSNPN and SVGIG (reference sequence). The CDR3 totals 14 residues. The V gene lost 5 bases and the J gene lost 3 bases, with 16 bases spanning the gap. The CDR3, as DNA: TGTGCCTGGGGGGTCGGGATCGCGGACACTGAAGCTTTCTTT. Translating it yields CAWGVGIADTEAFF.

A word on this clone: The junction shows a germline mismatch at one end, possibly a read error. The chain has TRBV5-1 and TRBJ2-2; perhaps TRBD2 as D (6 bases). This CDR3 contains 15 residues. Germline V lookup: CDR1 SGHRS, CDR2 YFSETQ. The CDR3 coding sequence is TGCGCCGGCAGCTTCGCGGGGCAGTCCACCGGGGAGCTGTTTTTT. This gives the protein CAGSFAGQSTGELFF.

This chain links TRBV6-6 with TRBJ2-5, with D possibly matching TRBD2 (6 bases). Germline V lookup: CDR1 MNHNY, CDR2 SVGAGI (reference sequence). V was cut by 8 bases and J by 4 bases, with 14 bases left in between. The CDR3 extends over 13 amino acids. CDR3 nucleotide sequence: TGTGCCAGCCGGGCGGGGCAGGGAGAGACCCAGTACTTC. Translating it yields CASRAGQGETQYF.